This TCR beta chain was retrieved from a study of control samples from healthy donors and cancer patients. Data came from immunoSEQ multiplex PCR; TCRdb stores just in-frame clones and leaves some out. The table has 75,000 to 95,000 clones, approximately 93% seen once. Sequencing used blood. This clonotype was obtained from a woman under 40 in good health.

CDR3 in amino acids: CASRQGGYGYTF. The CDR3 coding sequence is TGTGCCAGCAGGCAGGGGGGCTATGGCTACACCTTC. V gene TRBV7-9 combines with J gene TRBJ1-2, with 7 positions matching TRBD1. Trimming removed 6 bases from V and 4 bases from J; junction bases left unmatched: 2. This CDR3 comprises 12 residues. Germline V gene data show CDR1 as SEHNR and CDR2 as FQNEAQ (reference sequence).